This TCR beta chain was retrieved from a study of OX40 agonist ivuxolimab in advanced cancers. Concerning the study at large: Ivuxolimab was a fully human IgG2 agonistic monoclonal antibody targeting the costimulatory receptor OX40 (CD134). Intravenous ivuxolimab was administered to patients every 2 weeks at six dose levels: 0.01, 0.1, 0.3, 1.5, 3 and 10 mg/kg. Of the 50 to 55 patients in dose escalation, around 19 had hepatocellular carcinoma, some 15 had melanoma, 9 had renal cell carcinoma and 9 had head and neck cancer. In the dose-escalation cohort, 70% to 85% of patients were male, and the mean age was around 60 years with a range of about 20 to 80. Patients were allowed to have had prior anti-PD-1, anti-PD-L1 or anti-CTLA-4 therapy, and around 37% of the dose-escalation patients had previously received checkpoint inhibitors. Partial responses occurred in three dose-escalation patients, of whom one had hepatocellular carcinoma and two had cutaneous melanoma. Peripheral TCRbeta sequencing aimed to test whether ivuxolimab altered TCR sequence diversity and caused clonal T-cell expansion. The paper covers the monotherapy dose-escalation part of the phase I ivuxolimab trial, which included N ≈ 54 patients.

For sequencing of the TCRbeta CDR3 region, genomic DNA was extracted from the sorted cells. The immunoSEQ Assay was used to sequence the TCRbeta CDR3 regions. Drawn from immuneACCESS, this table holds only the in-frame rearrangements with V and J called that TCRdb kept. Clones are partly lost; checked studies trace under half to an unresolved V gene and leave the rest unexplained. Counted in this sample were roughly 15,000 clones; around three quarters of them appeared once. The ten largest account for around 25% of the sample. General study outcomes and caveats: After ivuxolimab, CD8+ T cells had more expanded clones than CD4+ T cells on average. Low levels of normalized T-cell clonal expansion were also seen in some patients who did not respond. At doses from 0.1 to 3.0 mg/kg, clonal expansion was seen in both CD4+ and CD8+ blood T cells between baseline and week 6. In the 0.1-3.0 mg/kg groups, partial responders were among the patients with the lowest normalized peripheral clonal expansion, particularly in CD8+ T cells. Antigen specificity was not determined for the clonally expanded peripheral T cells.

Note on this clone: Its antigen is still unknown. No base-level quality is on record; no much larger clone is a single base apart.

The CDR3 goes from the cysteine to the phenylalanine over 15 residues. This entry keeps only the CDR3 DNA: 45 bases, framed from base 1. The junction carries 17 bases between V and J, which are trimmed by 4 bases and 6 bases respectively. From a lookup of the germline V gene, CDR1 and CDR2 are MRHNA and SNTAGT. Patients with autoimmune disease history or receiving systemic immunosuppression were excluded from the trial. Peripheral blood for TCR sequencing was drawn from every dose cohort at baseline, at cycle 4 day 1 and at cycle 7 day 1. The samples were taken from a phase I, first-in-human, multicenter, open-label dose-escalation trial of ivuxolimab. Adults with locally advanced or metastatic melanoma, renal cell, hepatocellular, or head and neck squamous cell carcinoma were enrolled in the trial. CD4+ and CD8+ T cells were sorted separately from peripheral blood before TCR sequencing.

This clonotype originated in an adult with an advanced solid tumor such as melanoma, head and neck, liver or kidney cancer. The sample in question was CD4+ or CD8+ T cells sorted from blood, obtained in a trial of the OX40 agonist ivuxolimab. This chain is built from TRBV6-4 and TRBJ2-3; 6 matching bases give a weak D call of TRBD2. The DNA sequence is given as TGTGCCAGCAGTGTATCGGCCGGGACTCTGGATACGCAGTATTTT. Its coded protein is CASSVSAGTLDTQYF.